This T cell receptor beta chain was captured by sequencing in a study of T cells in Graves' hyperthyroidism and ophthalmopathy. V shed 0 bases and J 4 bases; nucleotides not matched to a gene: 3. The CDR3 totals 15 residues. Germline-derived CDR1 and CDR2 are SGDLS and YYNGEE. Amplification yielded TCR beta CDR3 regions, with RNA transcripts as the source. Researchers ran a first-round RT-PCR on the TCR CDR3 using the HTBI primer set. One entry per CDR3 protein, called by TCRdb with MiXCR from the multiplex PCR reads. The sample contains 300,000 to 400,000 distinct CDR3 sequences, 14% of which appear only once.

The origin of this receptor is a woman in her 30s with Graves' ophthalmopathy. The chain couples TRBV9 to TRBJ2-2; TRBD2 aligns across 7 bases. Sequencing used blood. CDR3 sequence reads: CASSVASGVTGELFF. Written as DNA, the CDR3 is TGTGCCAGCAGCGTAGCAAGCGGGGTCACCGGGGAGCTGTTTTTT.